The next 15 T cell receptor beta chains were all read from a single sample in a study of cytomegalovirus exposure and HLA in healthy donors. Primers: 60 Vbeta forward and 13 Jbeta reverse. Some clones are missing from TCRdb's copy, which holds only in-frame ones; the method was immunoSEQ multiplex PCR. The table lists nearly 300,000 clones, about nine tenths of them singletons. Material: PBMCs. The receptors were sampled from a man aged 35 to 55 in good health and CMV-seropositive.

The V call is TRBV27, the J call TRBJ2-1; 12 bases map to TRBD2. The V segment lost 6 bases and the J segment 4 bases; nucleotides outside the gene matches: 16. The CDR3 consists of 19 residues. Looked up from germline, CDR1 is MNHEY and CDR2 is SMNVEV (reference sequence). The CDR3 nucleotides are TGTGCCAGCAGCCAGTTTCCGCCCTGGACTAGCGGGACATACAATGAGCAGTTCTTC. Protein sequence: CASSQFPPWTSGTYNEQFF.

The gene calls are TRBV7-9 and TRBJ2-5; the match to TRBD2 covers 13 bases. Trimming took 6 bases from V and 4 from J; bases not matched to a gene: 8. Germline CDR1 reads SEHNR; CDR2 reads FQNEAQ (reference sequence). This CDR3 is 16 amino acids long. This CDR3 reads CASRFPGLAGPETQYF. CDR3 DNA sequence: TGTGCCAGCAGGTTCCCGGGACTAGCGGGACCAGAGACCCAGTACTTC.

This clone has just a few counts. The chain couples TRBV9 to TRBJ1-1; D unresolved. The V end was cut by 0 bases, the J end by 0 bases, with 3 bases between. The CDR3 runs 13 residues. The V gene's germline CDR1 is SGDLS and CDR2 YYNGEE. The CDR3 DNA reads TGTGCCAGCAGCGTAGCCATGAACACTGAAGCTTTCTTT. The encoded protein is CASSVAMNTEAFF.

This chain joins TRBV6-6 and TRBJ2-5, with unresolved D. TRBJ2-7 matches the DNA end more closely, so the J call is doubtful. The CDR3 runs to 11 residues. Looked up from germline, CDR1 is MNHNY and CDR2 is SVGAGI (reference sequence). This chain's CDR3 is CATRKRYEQYF. The CDR3 DNA reads TGTGCCACCAGGAAACGATACGAGCAGTACTTC.

This clone was picked up one time. This rearrangement joins TRBV27 to TRBJ1-5; TRBD1 matches 8 bases. V shed 4 bases, J shed 1 base, and the junction held 6 bases outside the gene matches. Looked up from germline, CDR1 is MNHEY and CDR2 is SMNVEV (reference sequence). CDR3 length: 16 amino acids. As DNA, the CDR3 is TGTGCCAGCAGTTCCATAACAGGGGGAAGCAATCAGCCCCAGCATTTT. It codes for CASSSITGGSNQPQHF.

This clone was observed many times. The chain employs TRBV6-5 and TRBJ1-4; 7 nucleotides align to TRBD1. V lost 10 bases and J lost 7; bases outside the gene matches: 9. This CDR3 has 13 residues. Germline CDR1 MNHEY, CDR2 SVGAGI. The CDR3 DNA reads TGTGCCACCCCGACAGGGCCTAGTGAAAAACTGTTTTTT. Protein product: CATPTGPSEKLFF.

This clone has more than one count but fewer than ten. The rearrangement joins TRBV29-1 to TRBJ1-1, with 9 bases identical to TRBD1. CDR1 is SQVTM and CDR2 is ANQGSEA in the germline V gene. V was clipped by 7 bases and J by 4 bases; unmatched bases: 7. The CDR3 length is 13 residues. CDR3 in DNA: TGCAGCGCTATACAGGGGGCGGTCACTGAAGCTTTCTTT. Its translation is CSAIQGAVTEAFF. Based on the CDR3 plus reference TRBV29-1 and TRBJ1-1, the full variable domain is SAVISQKPSRDICQRGTSLTIQCQVDSQVTMMFWYRQQPGQSLTLIATANQGSEATYESGFVIDKFPISRPNLTFSTLTVSNMSPEDSSIYLCSAIQGAVTEAFFGQGTRLTVV.

This chain uses TRBV14 with TRBJ2-3; 10 nucleotides align to TRBD2. The CDR3 has 15 amino acids. Unmatched junction bases numbered 6, after V lost 3 bases and J lost 6 bases. Germline V gene data show CDR1 as SGHDN and CDR2 as FVKESK. The chain's CDR3 is CASSQLAGVSDTQYF. The CDR3 nucleotides are TGTGCCAGCAGCCAGCTAGCGGGAGTGTCCGATACGCAGTATTTT.

The rearrangement links TRBV5-6 to TRBJ2-1; D not resolved. Trimming stripped 7 bases from V and 2 bases from J, with 10 bases between. The CDR3 extends over 13 amino acids. CDR1 is SGHDT and CDR2 is YYEEEE in the germline V gene. CDR3 in amino acids: CASAGSTYNEQFF. As DNA, the CDR3 is TGTGCCAGCGCCGGGTCAACCTACAATGAGCAGTTCTTC.

The V call is TRBV11-2, the J call TRBJ2-7, with 8 bases fitting TRBD2. With V trimmed by 5 bases and J by 0 bases, 6 bases remained unmatched. CDR1 SGHAT and CDR2 FQNNGV come from the germline V gene. The CDR3 covers 15 residues. CDR3 bases: TGTGCCAGCAGCCTACGGGGGGGCTACTCCTACGAGCAGTACTTC. Translation gives CASSLRGGYSYEQYF.

The chain links TRBV4-3 to TRBJ1-1; tentative D call: TRBD1 (5 bases). CDR3 size: 13 residues. The ends were cut back, 2 bases at V and 6 bases at J, with 10 bases in the middle. Germline CDR1 and CDR2: LGHNA and YSLEER. The CDR3 DNA reads TGCGCCAGCAGCCAATCAGGGTATTCTGAAGCTTTCTTT. This sequence encodes CASSQSGYSEAFF.

V is TRBV4-2 and J is TRBJ2-1, with 10 bases identical to TRBD2. With 4 bases clipped from V and 9 bases from J, the junction kept 3 bases outside the gene matches. Per germline, CDR1 LGHNA and CDR2 YNFKEQ. The CDR3 contains 13 residues. The CDR3 reads CASSPRTSGEQFF. CDR3 coding DNA: TGTGCCAGCAGCCCCCGGACTAGCGGTGAGCAGTTCTTC.

The V call is TRBV6-5, the J call TRBJ2-7, with a possible D match to TRBD2 (5 bases). The germline V gene has CDR1 MNHEY and CDR2 SVGAGI. Trimming took off 5 bases at V and 4 bases at J, with 12 bases between the two ends. The CDR3 loop spans 13 amino acids. CDR3 nucleotide sequence: TGTGCCAGCAGTGCGTCTAGCACGTACGAGCAGTACTTC. It encodes CASSASSTYEQYF.

V is TRBV29-1 and J is TRBJ2-7; 10 bases are a match to TRBD2. This CDR3 has 15 amino acids. Looked up from germline, CDR1 is SQVTM and CDR2 is ANQGSEA. V shed 6 bases, J shed 2 bases, and the junction held 10 bases outside the gene matches. For the CDR3, the DNA is TGCAGCGTCTCCGAGCTAGCGGGAGTAACCTACGAGCAGTACTTC. It encodes CSVSELAGVTYEQYF.

The chain combines TRBV2 with TRBJ2-3; 9 bases agree with TRBD2. CDR3 length: 15 amino acids. Germline V CDR1 and CDR2: SNHLY, FYNNEI. J gave up 5 bases and V 1 base, and 4 bases lay outside the gene matches. The CDR3 bases are TGTGCCAGCAGTGAAGAGGCACTAGCGGGAGATACGCAGTATTTT. It yields the protein CASSEEALAGDTQYF.